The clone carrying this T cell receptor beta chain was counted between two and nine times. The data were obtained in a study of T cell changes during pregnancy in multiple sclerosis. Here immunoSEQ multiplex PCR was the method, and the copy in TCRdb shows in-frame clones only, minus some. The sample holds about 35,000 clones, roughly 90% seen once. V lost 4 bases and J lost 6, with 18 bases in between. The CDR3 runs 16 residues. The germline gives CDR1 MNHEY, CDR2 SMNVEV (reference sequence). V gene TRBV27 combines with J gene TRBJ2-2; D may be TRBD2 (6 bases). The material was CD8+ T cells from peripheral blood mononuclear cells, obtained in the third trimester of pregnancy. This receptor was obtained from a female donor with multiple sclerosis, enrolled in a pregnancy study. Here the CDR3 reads CASSSPSGTRPGELFF. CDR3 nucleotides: TGTGCCAGCAGTTCCCCTTCCGGGACTCGGCCCGGGGAGCTGTTTTTT.